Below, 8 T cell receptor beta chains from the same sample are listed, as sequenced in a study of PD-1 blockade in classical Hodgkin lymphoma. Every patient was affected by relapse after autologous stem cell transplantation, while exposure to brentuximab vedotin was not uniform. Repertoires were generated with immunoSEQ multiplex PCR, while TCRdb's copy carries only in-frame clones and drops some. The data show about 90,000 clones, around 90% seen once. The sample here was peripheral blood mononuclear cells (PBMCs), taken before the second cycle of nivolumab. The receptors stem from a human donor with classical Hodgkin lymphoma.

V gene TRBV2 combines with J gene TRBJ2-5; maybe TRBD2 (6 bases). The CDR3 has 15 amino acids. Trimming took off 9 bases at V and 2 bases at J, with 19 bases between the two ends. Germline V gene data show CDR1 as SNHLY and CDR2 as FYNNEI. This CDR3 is CARGGEERVQETQYF. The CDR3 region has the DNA TGTGCCAGGGGTGGGGAGGAGCGGGTTCAAGAGACCCAGTACTTC.

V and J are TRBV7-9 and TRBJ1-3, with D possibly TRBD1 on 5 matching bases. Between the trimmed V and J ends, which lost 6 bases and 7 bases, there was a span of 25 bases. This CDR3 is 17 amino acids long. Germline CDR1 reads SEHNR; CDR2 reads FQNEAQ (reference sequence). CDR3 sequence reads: CASRSSRGTPPRNTIYF. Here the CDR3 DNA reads TGTGCCAGCAGATCGTCGAGGGGAACCCCGCCTCGGAACACCATATATTTT.

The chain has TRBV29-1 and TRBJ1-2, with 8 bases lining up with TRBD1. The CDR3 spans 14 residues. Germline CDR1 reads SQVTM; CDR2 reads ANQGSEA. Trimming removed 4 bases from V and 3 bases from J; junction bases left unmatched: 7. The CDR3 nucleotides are TGCAGCGTTGGACGGTTGGGACAGGACTATGGCTACACCTTC. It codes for CSVGRLGQDYGYTF. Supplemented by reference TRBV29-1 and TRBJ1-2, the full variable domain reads SAVISQKPSRDICQRGTSLTIQCQVDSQVTMMFWYRQQPGQSLTLIATANQGSEATYESGFVIDKFPISRPNLTFSTLTVSNMSPEDSSIYLCSVGRLGQDYGYTFGSGTRLTVV.

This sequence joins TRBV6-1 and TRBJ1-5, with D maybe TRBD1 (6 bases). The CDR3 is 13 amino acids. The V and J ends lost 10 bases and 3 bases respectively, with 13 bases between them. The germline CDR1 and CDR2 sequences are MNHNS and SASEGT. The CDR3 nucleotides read TGTGCCATCACAGGACAGCTCAATCAGCCCCAGCATTTT. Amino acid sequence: CAITGQLNQPQHF.

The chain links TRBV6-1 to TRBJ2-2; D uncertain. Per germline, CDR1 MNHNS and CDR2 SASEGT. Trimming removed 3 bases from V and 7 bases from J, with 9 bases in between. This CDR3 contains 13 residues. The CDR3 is CASSDWAIGELFF. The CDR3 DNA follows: TGTGCCAGCAGTGATTGGGCAATCGGGGAGCTGTTTTTT.

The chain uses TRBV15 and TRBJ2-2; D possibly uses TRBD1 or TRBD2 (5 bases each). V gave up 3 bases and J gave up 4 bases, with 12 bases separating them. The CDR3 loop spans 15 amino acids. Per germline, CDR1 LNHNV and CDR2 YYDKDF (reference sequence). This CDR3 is CATSSDGAGTGELFF. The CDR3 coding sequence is TGTGCCACCAGCAGTGACGGGGCAGGCACCGGGGAGCTGTTTTTT.

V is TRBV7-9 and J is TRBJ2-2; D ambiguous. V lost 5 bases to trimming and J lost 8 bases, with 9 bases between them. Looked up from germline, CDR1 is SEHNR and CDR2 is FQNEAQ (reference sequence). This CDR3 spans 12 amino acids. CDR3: CASSPVRGELFF. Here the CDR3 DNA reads TGTGCCAGCAGCCCCGTTAGGGGGGAGCTGTTTTTT.

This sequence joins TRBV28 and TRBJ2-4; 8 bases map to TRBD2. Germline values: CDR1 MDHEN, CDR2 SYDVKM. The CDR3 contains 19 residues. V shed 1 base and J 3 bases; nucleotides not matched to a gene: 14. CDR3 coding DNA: TGTGCCAGCAGTTTATACGGGGGACGTAGCGGGAAAGGCAAAAACATTCAGTACTTC. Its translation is CASSLYGGRSGKGKNIQYF.